The 7 T cell receptor beta chains below were found in one sample sequenced in a study of blood T cell repertoires in COVID-19. The data were produced by immunoSEQ multiplex PCR, yet TCRdb's version contains in-frame clones alone and is incomplete. Among more than 300,000 clones listed, approximately 91% were seen once. Material: PBMCs or T cells enriched from blood (not recorded which). The source of these receptors is a middle-aged woman who had been exposed to COVID-19.

J is TRBJ2-5 and V is TRBV5-4, with 10 nucleotides matching TRBD2. Germline trimming cut 2 bases from V and 0 bases from J; bases unmatched to any gene: 1. This CDR3 has 15 residues. Germline CDR1 SGHNT, CDR2 YYREEE (reference sequence). Here the CDR3 DNA reads TGTGCCAGCAGCTTCACTAGCGGGAACCAAGAGACCCAGTACTTC. Translated, it gives CASSFTSGNQETQYF.

This chain links TRBV19 with TRBJ2-5; TRBD1 is a possible D gene (5 bases). V was cut by 10 bases and J by 0 bases, with 12 bases left in between. The CDR3 consists of 13 residues. Germline V lookup: CDR1 LNHDA, CDR2 SQIVND (reference sequence). The CDR3 coding sequence is TGTGCCACTTCCCAGGGCTACCAAGAGACCCAGTACTTC. Amino acids: CATSQGYQETQYF. The entire variable domain, with the rest obtained from reference TRBV19 and TRBJ2-5, is as follows: DGGITQSPKYLFRKEGQNVTLSCEQNLNHDAMYWYRQDPGQGLRLIYYSQIVNDFQKGDIAEGYSVSREKKESFPLTVTSAQKNPTAFYLCATSQGYQETQYFGPGTRLLVL.

The J gene is TRBJ1-6, the V gene TRBV7-9; maybe TRBD1 (5 bases). The CDR3 runs to 14 residues. Trimming pared 5 bases from V and 9 bases from J, leaving 14 bases between. The V gene's germline CDR1 is SEHNR and CDR2 FQNEAQ (reference sequence). DNA for the CDR3: TGTGCCAGCAGCACTGACAGTCTAGGTTCACCCCTCCACTTT. Its protein product is CASSTDSLGSPLHF.

The rearrangement joins TRBV5-6 to TRBJ2-5; the D is unclear. Germline CDR1 SGHDT, CDR2 YYEEEE. V was cut by 4 bases and J by 4 bases, with 20 bases left in between. The CDR3 runs 16 residues. CDR3 amino acids: CASSPNGRPERETQYF. CDR3 in DNA: TGTGCCAGCAGCCCTAATGGAAGGCCCGAGCGAGAGACCCAGTACTTC. Drawing the rest from reference TRBV5-6 and TRBJ2-5, the complete variable domain is DAGVTQSPTHLIKTRGQQVTLRCSPKSGHDTVSWYQQALGQGPQFIFQYYEEEERQRGNFPDRFSGHQFPNYSSELNVNALLLGDSALYLCASSPNGRPERETQYFGPGTRLLVL.

V is TRBV5-4 and J is TRBJ2-7; 10 bases are a match to TRBD1. Germline assignment: CDR1 SGHNT and CDR2 YYREEE (reference sequence). With 1 base clipped from V and 7 bases from J, the junction kept 8 bases outside the gene matches. This CDR3 has 15 amino acids. CDR3 sequence (DNA): TGTGCCAGCAGCTTGCTGGGACAGGGGTCTCTTGAGCAGTACTTC. Translated, it gives CASSLLGQGSLEQYF. The full variable domain, with the rest looked up from reference TRBV5-4 and TRBJ2-7, is ETGVTQSPTHLIKTRGQQVTLRCSSQSGHNTVSWYQQALGQGPQFIFQYYREEENGRGNFPPRFSGLQFPNYSSELNVNALELDDSALYLCASSLLGQGSLEQYFGPGTRLTVT.

The chain combines TRBV6-5 with TRBJ2-1; 15 bases are a match to TRBD2. The junction had 5 bases not matched to a gene; V was cut back by 4 bases and J by 7 bases. CDR1 MNHEY and CDR2 SVGAGI come from the germline V gene. CDR3 length equals 16 residues. CDR3 DNA: TGTGCCAGCAGTTCGCTCGGACTAGCGGGAGGGAATGAGCAGTTCTTC. This sequence encodes CASSSLGLAGGNEQFF.

The chain carries TRBV7-2 and TRBJ2-2, with D possibly TRBD1 on 6 matching bases. The length of the CDR3 is 14 residues. Germline V gene data show CDR1 as SGHTA and CDR2 as FQGNSA. V was clipped by 5 bases and J by 1 base, with 8 bases between them. The CDR3 DNA reads TGTGCCAGCAGCCGGGGACAGAACACCGGGGAGCTGTTTTTT. This encodes CASSRGQNTGELFF.